This T cell receptor (beta chain) comes out of a study of blood T cell repertoires in COVID-19. The germline V gene has CDR1 SGHVS and CDR2 FQNEAQ. This CDR3 is built from 15 residues. Deletions cut 5 bases from V and 8 bases from J, with 21 bases between. The assay was immunoSEQ multiplex PCR, and TCRdb's table has in-frame clones only and misses some. Among roughly 200,000 clones listed, approximately 80% were seen once. This TCR was recovered from a woman aged 55-70 years with acute COVID-19. The rearrangement uses TRBV7-8 and TRBJ1-2; D is undetermined. Sequenced sample: PBMCs or T cells enriched from blood (not recorded which). Here the CDR3 reads CASSTMRGTGLGYTF. CDR3 nucleotide sequence: TGTGCCAGCAGCACCATGCGGGGAACTGGGCTAGGCTACACCTTC.